The entry below describes one T cell receptor (beta chain). Only in-frame clones appear in the TCRdb table, and some are missing; sequencing was by immunoSEQ multiplex PCR. The profile shows about 76,000 clones, more than 85% of them singletons. These data originate in a study of T cell changes during pregnancy in multiple sclerosis. The CDR3 runs to 13 residues. Trimming at V came to 4 bases and at J to 7 bases, leaving 6 bases not matched to a gene. Germline lookup yields CDR1 SGHTA and CDR2 FQGNSA. This receptor was taken from a female donor in good health, enrolled as a control in a pregnancy study. The genes are TRBV7-2 and TRBJ1-2; 7 nucleotides agree with TRBD1. The sequences come from peripheral blood, collected in the first trimester of pregnancy. Here the CDR3 DNA reads TGTGCCAGCAGCTCCACAGGGGCCTCTGGCTACACCTTC. It encodes CASSSTGASGYTF.